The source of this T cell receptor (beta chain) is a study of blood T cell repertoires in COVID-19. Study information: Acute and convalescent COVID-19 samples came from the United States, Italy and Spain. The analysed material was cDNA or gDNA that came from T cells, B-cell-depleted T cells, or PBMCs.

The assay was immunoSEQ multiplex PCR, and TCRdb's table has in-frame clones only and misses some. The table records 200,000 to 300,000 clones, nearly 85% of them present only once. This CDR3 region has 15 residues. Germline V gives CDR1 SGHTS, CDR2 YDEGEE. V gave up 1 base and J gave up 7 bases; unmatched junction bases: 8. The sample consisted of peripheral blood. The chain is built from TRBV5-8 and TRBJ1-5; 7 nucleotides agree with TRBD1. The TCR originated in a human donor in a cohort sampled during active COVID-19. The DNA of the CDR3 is TGTGCCAGCAGCTTGAAAGGGGGCCTGGTACAGCCCCAGCATTTT. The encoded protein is CASSLKGGLVQPQHF.